Following are 6 T cell receptor beta chains from one sample sequenced in a study of T cell responses to AZD1222 COVID-19 vaccine. The protocol was immunoSEQ multiplex PCR, while the TCRdb copy is restricted to in-frame clones and leaves out a portion. This table holds some 150,000 clones, roughly 90% found once. The input for sequencing was peripheral blood, taken on day 0 of AZD1222 vaccination. These receptors all come from an adult in good health.

The rearrangement uses TRBV6-5 and TRBJ1-2; D unclear. Germline CDR1 MNHEY, CDR2 SVGAGI. There are 16 residues in the CDR3. V dropped 2 bases and J dropped 5 bases, with 18 bases sitting between them. CDR3 sequence (DNA): TGTGCCAGCAGTTACGATTGGAAAAATAATGGTTATGGCTACACCTTC. It translates to CASSYDWKNNGYGYTF.

This clone was recorded only once. This rearrangement joins TRBV7-9 to TRBJ2-7, with 7 bases matching TRBD1. The junction had 4 bases not matched to a gene; V was cut back by 1 base and J by 4 bases. Germline assignment: CDR1 SEHNR and CDR2 FQNEAQ (reference sequence). The length of the CDR3 is 14 residues. The CDR3 sequence: CASSLEGQEYEQYF. The CDR3 DNA is TGTGCCAGCAGCTTAGAAGGACAGGAGTACGAGCAGTACTTC.

This clone occurred many times. The CDR3 bases are TGCAGCGTGACAGACAGGGAAGGTCAGCCCCAGCATTTT. Residues: CSVTDREGQPQHF. The chain employs TRBV29-1 and TRBJ1-5, with 7 positions matching TRBD1. CDR1 and CDR2 (germline): SQVTM, ANQGSEA. J gave up 6 bases and V 6 bases, and 8 bases lay outside the gene matches. This CDR3 region has 13 residues.

The chain couples TRBV5-1 to TRBJ2-2; a weak D match, TRBD1 (5 bases). V lost 1 base to trimming and J lost 2 bases, with 9 bases between them. Per germline, CDR1 SGHRS and CDR2 YFSETQ. The CDR3 has 15 residues. Here the CDR3 reads CASSLQTGNTGELFF. In nucleotides, the CDR3 is TGCGCCAGCAGCTTGCAAACAGGCAACACCGGGGAGCTGTTTTTT.

The chain combines TRBV4-1 with TRBJ1-1; a weak D match, TRBD1 (6 bases). V dropped 1 base and J dropped 5 bases, with 11 bases sitting between them. The CDR3 consists of 14 residues. Germline V CDR1 and CDR2: MGHRA, YSYEKL. The CDR3 nucleotides are TGCGCCAGCAGCCAAGCTCCTGACAGGACTGAAGCTTTCTTT. Its translation is CASSQAPDRTEAFF.

V and J are TRBV3-1 (or the pseudogene TRBV3-2) and TRBJ2-1; a possible D gene is TRBD2 (6 bases). There are 15 residues in the CDR3. The germline gives CDR1 LGHDT, CDR2 YNNKEL (reference sequence). The V gene lost 3 bases and the J gene lost 8 bases, with 17 bases spanning the gap. CDR3 sequence reads: CASSQMRGRVHEQFF. The CDR3 coding sequence is TGTGCCAGCAGCCAGATGCGGGGTCGGGTCCATGAGCAGTTCTTC.